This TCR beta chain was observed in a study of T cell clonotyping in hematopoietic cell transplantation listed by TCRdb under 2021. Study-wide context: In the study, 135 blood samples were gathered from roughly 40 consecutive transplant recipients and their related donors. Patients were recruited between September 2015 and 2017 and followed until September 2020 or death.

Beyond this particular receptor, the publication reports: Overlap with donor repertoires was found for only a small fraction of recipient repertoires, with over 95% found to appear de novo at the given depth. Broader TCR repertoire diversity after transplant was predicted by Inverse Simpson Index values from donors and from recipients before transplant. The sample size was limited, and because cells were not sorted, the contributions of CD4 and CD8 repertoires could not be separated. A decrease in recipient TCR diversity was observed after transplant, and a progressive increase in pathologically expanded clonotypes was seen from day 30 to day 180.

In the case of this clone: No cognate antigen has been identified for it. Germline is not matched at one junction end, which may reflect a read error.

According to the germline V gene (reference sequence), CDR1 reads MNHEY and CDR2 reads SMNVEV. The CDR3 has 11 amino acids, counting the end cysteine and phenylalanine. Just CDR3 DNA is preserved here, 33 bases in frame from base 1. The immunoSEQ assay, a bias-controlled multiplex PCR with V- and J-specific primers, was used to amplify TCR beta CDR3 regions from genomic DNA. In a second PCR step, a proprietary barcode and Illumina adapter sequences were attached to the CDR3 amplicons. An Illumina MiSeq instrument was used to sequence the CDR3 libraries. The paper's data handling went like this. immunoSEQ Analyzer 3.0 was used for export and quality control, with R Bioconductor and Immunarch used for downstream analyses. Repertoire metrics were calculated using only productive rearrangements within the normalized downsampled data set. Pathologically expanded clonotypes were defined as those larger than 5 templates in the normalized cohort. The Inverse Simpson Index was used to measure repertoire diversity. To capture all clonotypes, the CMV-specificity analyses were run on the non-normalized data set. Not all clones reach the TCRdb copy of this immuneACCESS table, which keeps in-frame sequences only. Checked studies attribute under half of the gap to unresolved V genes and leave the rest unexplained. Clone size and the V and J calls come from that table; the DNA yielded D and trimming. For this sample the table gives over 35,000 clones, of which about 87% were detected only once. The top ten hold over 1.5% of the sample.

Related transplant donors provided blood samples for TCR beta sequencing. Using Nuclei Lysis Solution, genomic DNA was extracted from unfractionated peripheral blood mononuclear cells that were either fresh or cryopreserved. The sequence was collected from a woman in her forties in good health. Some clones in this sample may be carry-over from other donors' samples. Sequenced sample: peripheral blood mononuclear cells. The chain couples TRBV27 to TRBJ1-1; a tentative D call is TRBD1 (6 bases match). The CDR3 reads CASSHLGGDVF. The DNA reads TGTGCCAGCAGTCACCTCGGGGGCGATGTCTTT.